This TCR beta chain was sequenced for a study of OX40 agonist ivuxolimab in advanced cancers. Study summary: The drug used for patients, ivuxolimab, was an agonistic anti-OX40 (CD134) antibody. Patients received ivuxolimab, an intravenous treatment, every 2 weeks at 0.01 to 10 mg/kg. Overall study results and limits: Partial responders at 0.1-3.0 mg/kg had among the lowest clonal expansion.

This clone was detected a few times. Its antigen is as yet unknown. Assay used: immunoSEQ multiplex PCR; TCRdb lists only in-frame clones, some missing. The sample has some 90,000 clones, 75% to 95% seen once. The germline gives CDR1 KGHSH, CDR2 LQKENI. There are 11 residues in the CDR3. V lost 6 bases and J lost 3, with 3 bases in between. The sequence derives from an adult with an advanced solid tumor such as melanoma, head and neck, liver or kidney cancer. This sample comprised CD4+ or CD8+ T cells sorted from blood, obtained in a trial of the OX40 agonist ivuxolimab. This rearrangement joins TRBV18 to TRBJ2-1; D remains ambiguous. This CDR3 is CASSYYNEQFF. DNA for the CDR3: TGTGCCAGCTCTTACTACAATGAGCAGTTCTTC.